One sample yielded the 17 T cell receptor beta chains listed below, sequenced in a study of blood T cells in healthy people across ages. Through a sample-barcoded 5' primer and a J-beta primer mix, a second PCR was run for roughly 6 to 11 cycles. TCRdb passed the 5' RACE reads through MiXCR, listing each CDR3 protein once. The data contain roughly 640,000 distinct CDR3 sequences, about 30% of them singletons. What was sequenced was blood. The receptor source for this set is a woman at least 80 years old in good health.

This clonotype was observed at least ten times. This sequence joins TRBV6-1 and TRBJ2-5; TRBD2 is a possible D gene (5 bases). The CDR3 contains 13 residues. V shed 7 bases and J shed 2 bases, with 11 bases lying between them. The germline V gene encodes CDR1 MNHNS and CDR2 SASEGT. The CDR3 DNA follows: TGTGCCAGCATTCGGGGAACGCAAGAGACCCAGTACTTC. Translating it yields CASIRGTQETQYF.

V and J are TRBV7-2 and TRBJ1-2; D uncertain. The CDR3 runs to 15 residues. From germline, CDR1 is SGHTA and CDR2 FQGNSA. Trimming stripped 4 bases from V and 1 base from J, with 13 bases between. The DNA for the CDR3 is TGTGCCAGCAGCTCGGGTGTAGTCCGTAACTATGGCTACACCTTC. This translates into CASSSGVVRNYGYTF.

The table lists this clonotype with a count of one. A much larger clone sits a single nucleotide away, making a read error possible. The gene calls are TRBV10-3 and TRBJ1-5; no definite D call. The V end was cut by 4 bases, the J end by 0 bases, with 10 bases between. CDR1 ENHRY and CDR2 SYGVKD come from the germline V gene. CDR3 length: 15 residues. The CDR3 DNA sequence: TGTGCCATCAGTGGGTCAGCGGATAGCAATCAGCCCCAGCATTTT. This sequence encodes CAISGSADSNQPQHF.

V and J are TRBV29-1 and TRBJ2-3; perhaps TRBD1 as D (6 bases). Germline CDR1 reads SQVTM; CDR2 reads ANQGSEA. The CDR3 length is 17 residues. V shed 0 bases and J shed 1 base, with 17 bases lying between them. CDR3 coding DNA: TGCAGCGTTGAAGATATGGAACCGACAGGAGGCACAGATACGCAGTATTTT. Translating it yields CSVEDMEPTGGTDTQYF.

This clonotype appeared a few times. A much larger clone differs by one base, so this may be a read error. The CDR3 DNA sequence: TGTACTAGCAGCCCCTATGAGGGAGAAACTGAAGCTTTCTTT. Translated: CTSSPYEGETEAFF. J is TRBJ1-1 and V is TRBV7-7; D gene unclear. CDR3 length: 14 residues. Germline lookup yields CDR1 SSHAT and CDR2 FNYEAQ (reference sequence).

Of note for this clonotype: This could be a read error, since a much larger clone is one nucleotide away. CDR3: CASSQLQGRISYNEQYF. CDR3 DNA: TGTGCCAGCAGCCAACTACAGGGGCGAATATCCTACAATGAGCAGTACTTC. This sequence joins TRBV14 and TRBJ2-7; the match to TRBD1 covers 7 bases. Germline V gene data show CDR1 as SGHDN and CDR2 as FVKESK. Unmatched junction bases numbered 17, after V lost 2 bases and J lost 7 bases. This CDR3 has 17 amino acids.

As to this clonotype: One junction end does not reproduce the germline sequence, and a read error may be involved. The CDR3 DNA follows: TGTGCCAGCAGCGATGACTCCTATGAGCAGTACTTC. It is translated as CASSDDSYEQYF. The chain couples TRBV11-3 to TRBJ2-7; D ambiguous. Germline values: CDR1 SGHNT, CDR2 YENEEA. CDR3 length: 12 amino acids. Based on the CDR3 plus reference TRBV11-3 and TRBJ2-7, the full variable domain is EAGVVQSPRYKIIEKKQPVAFWCNPISGHNTLYWYLQNLGQGPELLIRYENEEAVDDSQLPKDRFSAERLKGVDSTLKIQPAELGDSAVYLCASSDDSYEQYFGPGTRLTVT.

The chain carries TRBV9 and TRBJ1-6; maybe TRBD1 (5 bases). Germline CDR1 SGDLS, CDR2 YYNGEE. V lost 0 bases to trimming and J lost 10 bases, with 11 bases between them. The CDR3 length is 14 residues. The CDR3 nucleotides are TGTGCCAGCAGCGTAGGGGGCTCATGGTCACCCCTCCACTTT. As protein: CASSVGGSWSPLHF. Full variable domain (missing parts from reference TRBV9 and TRBJ1-6): DSGVTQTPKHLITATGQRVTLRCSPRSGDLSVYWYQQSLDQGLQFLIQYYNGEERAKGNILERFSAQQFPDLHSELNLSSLELGDSALYFCASSVGGSWSPLHFGNGTRLTVT.

This clonotype was recorded a few times. This rearrangement joins TRBV20-1 to TRBJ2-1; TRBD2 matches at 10 bases. The CDR3 covers 14 residues. CDR1 DFQATT and CDR2 SNEGSKA come from the germline V gene (reference sequence). V shed 6 bases, J shed 9 bases, and the junction held 11 bases outside the gene matches. CDR3 region: CSAMRSGGAGEQFF. As DNA, the CDR3 is TGCAGTGCCATGCGGAGCGGGGGGGCGGGTGAGCAGTTCTTC.

Note on this clonotype: At one of its ends the junction is not consistent with the germline gene, which may arise from a read error. CDR3: CANSAETQYF. DNA of the CDR3: TGTGCCAACAGTGCGGAGACCCAGTACTTC. V is TRBV2 and J is TRBJ2-5, with no clear D. This CDR3 comprises 10 residues. Germline V gene data show CDR1 as SNHLY and CDR2 as FYNNEI.

A note on this clonotype: A much more abundant neighbour one base away suggests this may be a read error. The J gene is TRBJ2-1, the V gene TRBV11-1; 7 nucleotides align to TRBD2. The CDR3 loop spans 14 amino acids. Germline values: CDR1 SGHAT, CDR2 FQDESV (reference sequence). The DNA of the CDR3 is TGTGTCAGCAGCCGCGGACTAGGGTCCAATGAGCAGTTCTTC. Residues: CVSSRGLGSNEQFF.

This clonotype was observed a single time. A much larger clone differs from this one at a single base, so this may be a read error. CDR3 nucleotides: TGTGCCAGCAGTTCCAGGTCCTACAATCAGCCCCAGCATTTT. Protein product: CASSSRSYNQPQHF. The chain uses TRBV6-5 and TRBJ1-5; D ambiguous. The ends were cut back, 4 bases at V and 3 bases at J, with 10 bases in the middle. The CDR3 totals 14 residues. The V gene's germline CDR1 is MNHEY and CDR2 SVGAGI.

The chain links TRBV5-1 to TRBJ1-2; D unresolved. The germline V and J ends were trimmed by 0 bases and 9 bases, with 21 bases remaining between them. Germline CDR1 reads SGHRS; CDR2 reads YFSETQ. This CDR3 is built from 16 residues. The CDR3 DNA is TGCGCCAGCAGCTTGGCCCAGAGTCCCGGGCCCGGAAGCTACACCTTC. Translated, it gives CASSLAQSPGPGSYTF.

CDR3 DNA: TGTGCCAGCAGTTCTTGGCCCCCGACTAGCGGGGGGGTTGGGACCCAGTACTTC. It yields the protein CASSSWPPTSGGVGTQYF. The genes are TRBV27 and TRBJ2-5, with 14 bases lining up with TRBD2. In germline, CDR1 is MNHEY, CDR2 SMNVEV (reference sequence). V lost 4 bases to trimming and J lost 7 bases; unmatched junction nucleotides: 14. The CDR3 contains 18 residues.

Notes on this clonotype: It may be a read error: a sequence one base away is much more abundant. The rearrangement uses TRBV20-1 and TRBJ2-5; D assignment may be TRBD1 or TRBD2 (5 bases each). Germline V gene sequence: CDR1 DFQATT, CDR2 SNEGSKA (reference sequence). The CDR3 has 13 residues. V shed 6 bases and J shed 13 bases, with 24 bases lying between them. In DNA, the CDR3 is TGCAGTGCCGCCCTTCCAGGTCGGGGCGAGCGGTACTTC. Amino acid sequence: CSAALPGRGERYF.

J is TRBJ1-4 and V is TRBV25-1, with 10 bases identical to TRBD1. Germline V CDR1 and CDR2: MGHDK, SYGVNS. The CDR3 has 16 amino acids. Trimming cost V 3 bases and J 8 bases; bases outside gene matches: 9. The CDR3, as DNA: TGTGCCAGCAGTGACCCTCTGACAGGGGGCGAGGAAAAACTGTTTTTT. It codes for CASSDPLTGGEEKLFF.

This clonotype was recorded many times. This chain joins TRBV10-3 and TRBJ1-1; D may be TRBD1 (5 bases). The CDR3 consists of 11 residues. Germline V gene sequence: CDR1 ENHRY, CDR2 SYGVKD. V was clipped by 4 bases and J by 8 bases, with 8 bases between them. CDR3: CAISAGPEAFF. The CDR3 DNA reads as TGTGCCATCAGTGCGGGACCCGAAGCTTTCTTT.